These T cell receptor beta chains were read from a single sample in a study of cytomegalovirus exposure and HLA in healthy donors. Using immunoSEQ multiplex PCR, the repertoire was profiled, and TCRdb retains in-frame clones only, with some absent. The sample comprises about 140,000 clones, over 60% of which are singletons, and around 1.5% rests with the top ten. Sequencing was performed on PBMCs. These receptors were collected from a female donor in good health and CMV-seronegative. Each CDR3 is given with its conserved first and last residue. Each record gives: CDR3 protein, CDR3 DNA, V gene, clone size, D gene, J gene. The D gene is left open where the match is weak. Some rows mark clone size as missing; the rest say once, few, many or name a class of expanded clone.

CDR3 protein: CASSPNAGGETQYF
CDR3 DNA: TGTGCCAGCAGCCCCAATGCGGGAGGAGAGACCCAGTACTTC
V gene: TRBV7-3
clone size: -
D gene: TRBD2
J gene: TRBJ2-5

CDR3 protein: CASSDPQVSYEQYF
CDR3 DNA: TGCGCCAGCAGTGACCCCCAGGTCTCCTACGAGCAGTACTTC
V gene: TRBV10-1
clone size: -
D gene: -
J gene: TRBJ2-7

CDR3 protein: CASSSLYGYTF
CDR3 DNA: TGTGCCAGCAGTTCCCTCTATGGCTACACCTTC
V gene: TRBV28
clone size: once
D gene: -
J gene: TRBJ1-2

CDR3 protein: CASSVNRAEIADTQYF
CDR3 DNA: TGTGCCAGCAGCGTAAACAGGGCGGAAATTGCAGATACGCAGTATTTT
V gene: TRBV9
clone size: -
D gene: -
J gene: TRBJ2-3

CDR3 protein: CASSDISGVPNEQFF
CDR3 DNA: TGTGCCAGCAGTGATATTAGCGGGGTCCCCAATGAGCAGTTCTTC
V gene: TRBV6-1
clone size: -
D gene: TRBD2
J gene: TRBJ2-1

CDR3 protein: CASSEGTHNRVRAFF
CDR3 DNA: TGTGCCAGCAGTGAAGGGACACACAACAGGGTCCGGGCTTTCTTT
V gene: TRBV6-1
clone size: few
D gene: -
J gene: TRBJ1-1

CDR3 protein: CASSPRGQGAGEQYF
CDR3 DNA: TGTGCCAGTAGTCCCCGGGGACAGGGGGCAGGAGAGCAGTACTTC
V gene: TRBV19
clone size: -
D gene: TRBD1
J gene: TRBJ2-7

CDR3 protein: CSALINGPGEGYGYTF
CDR3 DNA: TGTTCCGCTCTCATTAACGGCCCAGGGGAGGGTTATGGCTACACCTTC
V gene: TRBV7-9
clone size: -
D gene: -
J gene: TRBJ1-2

CDR3 protein: CASSVRQGNTEAFF
CDR3 DNA: TGTGCCAGCAGCGTACGACAGGGTAACACTGAAGCTTTCTTT
V gene: TRBV5-4
clone size: -
D gene: TRBD1
J gene: TRBJ1-1

CDR3 protein: CASSQNRDDSGRLHEQFF
CDR3 DNA: TGCGCCAGCAGCCAAAACCGAGACGATAGCGGGAGGTTGCATGAGCAGTTCTTC
V gene: TRBV4-1
clone size: -
D gene: TRBD2
J gene: TRBJ2-1

CDR3 protein: CASSSLTTYEQYF
CDR3 DNA: TGTGCCAGCAGTAGTCTGACAACCTACGAGCAGTACTTC
V gene: TRBV27
clone size: -
D gene: -
J gene: TRBJ2-7

CDR3 protein: CASGNRVRETQYF
CDR3 DNA: TGTGCCAGCGGAAACAGGGTTCGGGAGACCCAGTACTTC
V gene: TRBV6-1
clone size: -
D gene: -
J gene: TRBJ2-5

CDR3 protein: CASSPYGALSGANVLTF
CDR3 DNA: TGTGCCAGCAGCCCTTACGGAGCCCTCTCTGGGGCCAACGTCCTGACTTTC
V gene: TRBV9
clone size: -
D gene: -
J gene: TRBJ2-6

CDR3 protein: CASSLLNTDREAFF
CDR3 DNA: TGCGCCAGCAGCTTGCTAAATACCGACAGGGAAGCTTTCTTT
V gene: TRBV5-1
clone size: -
D gene: -
J gene: TRBJ1-1

CDR3 protein: CASSVLAGIDTGELFF
CDR3 DNA: TGTGCCAGCAGTGTACTAGCGGGAATAGACACCGGGGAGCTGTTTTTT
V gene: TRBV2
clone size: -
D gene: TRBD2
J gene: TRBJ2-2

CDR3 protein: CASGLVALAGGRQETQYF
CDR3 DNA: TGTGCTAGTGGTTTGGTCGCACTAGCGGGAGGGCGCCAAGAGACCCAGTACTTC
V gene: TRBV12-5
clone size: -
D gene: TRBD2
J gene: TRBJ2-5

CDR3 protein: CASSPMLQRDQETQYF
CDR3 DNA: TGTGCCAGCTCACCAATGCTCCAGCGGGACCAAGAGACCCAGTACTTC
V gene: TRBV18
clone size: -
D gene: -
J gene: TRBJ2-5

CDR3 protein: CASRPGQGTYEQYF
CDR3 DNA: TGTGCCAGCAGACCGGGACAGGGAACCTACGAGCAGTACTTC
V gene: TRBV6-1
clone size: -
D gene: TRBD1
J gene: TRBJ2-7

CDR3 protein: CASSTGQGSTQYF
CDR3 DNA: TGTGCCAGCAGTACGGGACAGGGGAGTACGCAGTATTTT
V gene: TRBV2
clone size: -
D gene: TRBD1
J gene: TRBJ2-3

CDR3 protein: CASSQRRGFSYEQYF
CDR3 DNA: TGTGCCAGCAGCCAACGCAGGGGTTTCTCCTACGAGCAGTACTTC
V gene: TRBV16
clone size: -
D gene: -
J gene: TRBJ2-7

CDR3 protein: CASSSGSGVVTQHF
CDR3 DNA: TGTGCCAGCAGCTCCGGGTCAGGGGTGGTGACCCAGCATTTT
V gene: TRBV7-2
clone size: few
D gene: -
J gene: TRBJ1-5

CDR3 protein: CASRYPGTGDNEQFF
CDR3 DNA: TGTGCCAGCAGGTATCCCGGGACAGGGGATAATGAGCAGTTCTTC
V gene: TRBV6-6
clone size: few
D gene: TRBD1
J gene: TRBJ2-1

CDR3 protein: CASSRLSDRLIYGYTF
CDR3 DNA: TGTGCCAGCAGCCGGTTATCAGACAGGTTGATCTATGGCTACACCTTC
V gene: TRBV5-4
clone size: once
D gene: -
J gene: TRBJ1-2

CDR3 protein: CASSEAGTNTGELFF
CDR3 DNA: TGTGCTAGCAGCGAGGCCGGGACGAACACCGGGGAGCTGTTTTTT
V gene: TRBV7-7
clone size: -
D gene: -
J gene: TRBJ2-2

CDR3 protein: CASSLFLLAGAHEQYF
CDR3 DNA: TGTGCCAGCAGCTTATTTCTCCTGGCGGGAGCACACGAGCAGTACTTC
V gene: TRBV7-2
clone size: -
D gene: TRBD2
J gene: TRBJ2-7

CDR3 protein: CASSPREYQPQHF
CDR3 DNA: TGTGCCAGCAGCCCCCGGGAATATCAGCCCCAGCATTTT
V gene: TRBV7-8
clone size: -
D gene: -
J gene: TRBJ1-5

CDR3 protein: CASSRPSQTSGETDTQYF
CDR3 DNA: TGTGCCAGCAGCCGCCCCTCCCAGACTAGCGGAGAAACAGATACGCAGTATTTT
V gene: TRBV2
clone size: -
D gene: TRBD2
J gene: TRBJ2-3

CDR3 protein: CASSHHLLAVYSYEQYF
CDR3 DNA: TGTGCCAGCAGCCACCATCTACTAGCGGTGTACTCCTACGAGCAGTACTTC
V gene: TRBV7-2
clone size: few
D gene: TRBD2
J gene: TRBJ2-7

CDR3 protein: CASSGKGQGQAPLHF
CDR3 DNA: TGTGCCAGCAGCGGCAAGGGACAGGGCCAGGCACCCCTCCACTTT
V gene: TRBV28
clone size: -
D gene: TRBD1
J gene: TRBJ1-6

CDR3 protein: CASIDRVTDTQYF
CDR3 DNA: TGTGCCAGCATCGACAGGGTGACAGATACGCAGTATTTT
V gene: TRBV6-6
clone size: -
D gene: TRBD1
J gene: TRBJ2-3

CDR3 protein: CASSLIRGPSLHF
CDR3 DNA: TGTGCCAGCAGCTTAATCAGGGGGCCTTCCCTACACTTC
V gene: TRBV7-2
clone size: -
D gene: TRBD1
J gene: TRBJ1-2

CDR3 protein: CASSFDRGEGEKLFF
CDR3 DNA: TGTGCCAGCAGCTTTGATCGGGGGGAGGGGGAAAAACTGTTTTTT
V gene: TRBV7-2
clone size: once
D gene: -
J gene: TRBJ1-4

CDR3 protein: CASSFERSDTQYF
CDR3 DNA: TGTGCCAGCAGCTTCGAACGGTCAGATACGCAGTATTTT
V gene: TRBV6-1
clone size: -
D gene: -
J gene: TRBJ2-3

CDR3 protein: CASSWDRGREQYF
CDR3 DNA: TGTGCCAGCAGCTGGGACAGGGGGCGGGAGCAGTACTTC
V gene: TRBV5-6
clone size: -
D gene: TRBD1
J gene: TRBJ2-7

CDR3 protein: CASTFDSGSYNEQFF
CDR3 DNA: TGTGCCAGCACCTTCGACTCCGGCTCCTACAATGAGCAGTTCTTC
V gene: TRBV5-8
clone size: few
D gene: -
J gene: TRBJ2-1

CDR3 protein: CASRGARTGSSYEQYF
CDR3 DNA: TGTGCCAGCAGAGGGGCCCGGACAGGGAGCTCCTACGAGCAGTACTTC
V gene: TRBV6-6
clone size: -
D gene: TRBD1
J gene: TRBJ2-7

CDR3 protein: CASSLGAANTGELFF
CDR3 DNA: TGCGCCAGCAGCTTGGGGGCAGCGAACACCGGGGAGCTGTTTTTT
V gene: TRBV5-1
clone size: few
D gene: -
J gene: TRBJ2-2

CDR3 protein: CASSPRAGGNNEQFF
CDR3 DNA: TGTGCCAGCAGCCCCAGGGCCGGGGGGAACAATGAGCAGTTCTTC
V gene: TRBV7-8
clone size: -
D gene: TRBD2
J gene: TRBJ2-1

CDR3 protein: CASSKGTGNEQYF
CDR3 DNA: TGCGCCAGCAGCAAAGGGACGGGGAACGAGCAGTACTTC
V gene: TRBV4-1
clone size: -
D gene: -
J gene: TRBJ2-7

CDR3 protein: CASSLGRQPIIGYTF
CDR3 DNA: TGTGCCAGCAGCTTAGGCCGACAGCCTATCATTGGCTACACCTTC
V gene: TRBV13
clone size: -
D gene: -
J gene: TRBJ1-2

CDR3 protein: CAIMRDSSSYNEQFF
CDR3 DNA: TGTGCCATCATGCGAGACTCGAGCTCCTACAATGAGCAGTTCTTC
V gene: TRBV10-3
clone size: -
D gene: -
J gene: TRBJ2-1

CDR3 protein: CAWRGTVNQPQHF
CDR3 DNA: TGTGCCTGGAGAGGGACAGTCAATCAGCCCCAGCATTTT
V gene: TRBV30
clone size: -
D gene: TRBD1
J gene: TRBJ1-5